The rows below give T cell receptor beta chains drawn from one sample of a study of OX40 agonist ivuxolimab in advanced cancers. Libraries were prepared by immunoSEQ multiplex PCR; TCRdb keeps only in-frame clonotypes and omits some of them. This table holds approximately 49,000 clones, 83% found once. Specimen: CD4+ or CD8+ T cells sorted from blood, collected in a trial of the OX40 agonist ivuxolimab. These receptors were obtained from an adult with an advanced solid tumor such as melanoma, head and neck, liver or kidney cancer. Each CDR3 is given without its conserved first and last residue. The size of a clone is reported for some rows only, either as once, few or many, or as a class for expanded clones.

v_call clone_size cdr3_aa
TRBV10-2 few ASSEVIMNTEAF
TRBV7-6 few ASSLGVAREGAQY
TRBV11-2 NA ASSRDRVDEQY
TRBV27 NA ASRLFGIDEKLF
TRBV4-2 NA ASSQNGPYEQY
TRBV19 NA ASSRDRGHFSNQPQH
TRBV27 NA ASRTWGTQETQY
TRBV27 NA ASSFKQGPQETQY
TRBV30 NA AWSGLVAGELF
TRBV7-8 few ASSLGGGLAPYEQY
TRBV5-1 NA ASSPNGPNSGNTIY
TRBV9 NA ASSVGTGTSYEQY
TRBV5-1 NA ASRWTGGDSPLH
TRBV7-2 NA ASTPSGARQETQY
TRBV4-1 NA ASSQEEGLAASYEQY
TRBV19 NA ASSRIQGALVTGELF
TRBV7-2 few ASSPSAGVGEQY
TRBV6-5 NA ASSYNLFSPLH
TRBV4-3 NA ASSQDGGYGYT